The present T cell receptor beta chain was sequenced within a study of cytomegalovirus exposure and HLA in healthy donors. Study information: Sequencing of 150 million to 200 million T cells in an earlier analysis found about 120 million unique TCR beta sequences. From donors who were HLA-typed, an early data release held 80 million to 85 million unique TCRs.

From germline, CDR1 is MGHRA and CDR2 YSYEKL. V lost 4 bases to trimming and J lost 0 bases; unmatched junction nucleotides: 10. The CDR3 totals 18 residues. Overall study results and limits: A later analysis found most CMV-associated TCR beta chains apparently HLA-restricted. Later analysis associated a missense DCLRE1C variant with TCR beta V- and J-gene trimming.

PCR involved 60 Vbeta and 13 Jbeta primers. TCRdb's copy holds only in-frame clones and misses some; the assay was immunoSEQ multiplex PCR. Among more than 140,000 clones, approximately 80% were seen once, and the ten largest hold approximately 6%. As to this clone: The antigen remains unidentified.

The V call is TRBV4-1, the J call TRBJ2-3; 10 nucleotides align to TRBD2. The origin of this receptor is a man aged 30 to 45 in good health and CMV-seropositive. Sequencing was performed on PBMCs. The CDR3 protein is CASSPLPLAGDSTDTQYF. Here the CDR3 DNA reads TGCGCCAGCAGCCCGCTACCCCTAGCGGGGGATAGCACAGATACGCAGTATTTT.